The entry below describes one TCR beta chain. These data originate in a study of blood T cell repertoires in COVID-19. Study background: Acute and convalescent COVID-19 specimens originated in the United States, Italy and Spain.

TCRdb's copy holds only in-frame clones and misses some; the assay was immunoSEQ multiplex PCR. The repertoire holds around 67,000 clones, about 91% seen once, with 1.5% to 2.5% in the top ten. The CDR3 is made up of 14 amino acids. The V gene lost 6 bases and the J gene lost 7 bases, with 15 bases spanning the gap. Germline assignment: CDR1 MNHEY and CDR2 SVGAGI. The sample taken for sequencing was peripheral blood. This chain uses TRBV6-5 with TRBJ1-4; D is uncertain. The TCR sequence derives from a woman older than 75 with active or convalescent COVID-19. For the CDR3, the DNA is TGTGCCAGCAGCCGAGGGCAGGAACTTGAAAAACTGTTTTTT. It yields the protein CASSRGQELEKLFF.